Following are 26 T cell receptor beta chains from one sample sequenced in a study of CD8+ T cells in alopecia areata. In each case, RNA was isolated and then reverse transcribed into cDNA as the sequencing template. Using immunoSEQ multiplex PCR, the repertoire was profiled, and TCRdb retains in-frame clones only, with some absent. The sample contains roughly 200,000 clones, roughly 63% of which appear only once. Sequenced material: CD4+ T cells sorted from blood, taken at week 0. These receptors were obtained from a human donor with alopecia areata.

This chain uses TRBV5-1 with TRBJ2-3, with TRBD1 identical over 9 bases. The CDR3 totals 16 residues. Trimming at V came to 1 base and at J to 2 bases, leaving 5 bases not matched to a gene. CDR1 is SGHRS and CDR2 is YFSETQ in the germline V gene. CDR3 bases: TGCGCCAGCAGCTTGTTTAAACAGGGGGCCACAGATACGCAGTATTTT. Its translation: CASSLFKQGATDTQYF.

The V call is TRBV29-1, the J call TRBJ2-7, with 8 bases matching TRBD1. The CDR3 consists of 13 residues. Germline assignment: CDR1 SQVTM and CDR2 ANQGSEA. After removal of 6 bases from V and 3 bases from J, the junction contained 7 bases not matched to a gene. The CDR3 DNA sequence: TGCAGCGTCCGAAACAGGGGGAGCTACGAGCAGTACTTC. It specifies CSVRNRGSYEQYF.

The chain recombines TRBV7-2 with TRBJ2-2; 7 nucleotides align to TRBD1. Germline assignment: CDR1 SGHTA and CDR2 FQGNSA. This CDR3 has 14 amino acids. After removal of 6 bases from V and 6 bases from J, the junction contained 7 bases not matched to a gene. This CDR3 reads CASRASGQPGELFF. The CDR3 nucleotides read TGTGCCAGCAGAGCCTCGGGACAGCCCGGGGAGCTGTTTTTT.

The chain has TRBV29-1 and TRBJ2-7, with 9 bases matching TRBD1. There are 14 residues in the CDR3. Germline values: CDR1 SQVTM, CDR2 ANQGSEA. V lost 3 bases, J lost 3 bases, and 6 bases stayed unmatched. This CDR3 is CSVEAGTGYYEQYF. DNA of the CDR3: TGCAGCGTTGAGGCCGGGACAGGGTACTACGAGCAGTACTTC.

In the case of this clone: Other DNA variants within this sample encode the same CDR3. The chain combines TRBV6-1 with TRBJ2-2, with D tentatively TRBD1 or TRBD2 (6 bases each). Germline loops: CDR1 MNHNS, CDR2 SASEGT. The CDR3 runs to 15 residues. V was shortened by 6 bases and J by 4 bases, with 15 bases between the two germline ends. The CDR3 DNA follows: TGTGCCAGCAGCGCGACCGGGGGCTCCACCGGGGAGCTGTTTTTT. Amino acids: CASSATGGSTGELFF.

The chain uses TRBV2 and TRBJ2-7; 7 nucleotides line up with TRBD1. In germline, CDR1 is SNHLY, CDR2 FYNNEI. V shed 2 bases, J shed 7 bases, and the junction held 8 bases outside the gene matches. This CDR3 is built from 14 residues. The CDR3 bases are TGTGCCAGCAGTGAACAGGGCTTACAGGGGGAGCAGTACTTC. It codes for CASSEQGLQGEQYF. The full variable domain, with the rest looked up from reference TRBV2 and TRBJ2-7, is EPEVTQTPSHQVTQMGQEVILRCVPISNHLYFYWYRQILGQKVEFLVSFYNNEISEKSEIFDDQFSVERPDGSNFTLKIRSTKLEDSAMYFCASSEQGLQGEQYFGPGTRLTVT.

About this clone: At the DNA level, this CDR3 is encoded by other sequences in the same sample as well. The chain is built from TRBV7-2 and TRBJ2-3; TRBD2 matches at 7 bases. CDR3 length: 15 residues. The junction had 4 bases not matched to a gene; V was cut back by 4 bases and J by 0 bases. CDR1 and CDR2 (germline): SGHTA, FQGNSA. CDR3 residues: CASSSQRGSTDTQYF. The CDR3 DNA is TGTGCCAGCAGCTCTCAGCGGGGTAGCACAGATACGCAGTATTTT.

There are a few counts of this clone. The chain has TRBV6-5 and TRBJ2-5; D call uncertain. Trimming shortened V by 1 base and J by 0 bases, and 12 bases separated the two germline ends. This CDR3 contains 16 residues. Germline values: CDR1 MNHEY, CDR2 SVGAGI. Written as DNA, the CDR3 is TGTGCCAGCAGTTACTGGGCCACAGAGAACCAAGAGACCCAGTACTTC. It encodes CASSYWATENQETQYF.

There are a few counts of this clone. The CDR3 coding sequence is TGCAGCCAGCGGGGGGGTGAGGGTGGAGATACGCAGTATTTT. This gives the protein CSQRGGEGGDTQYF. The chain joins TRBV29-1 to TRBJ2-3; 10 bases map to TRBD2. Losses at the gene ends were 8 bases for V and 5 bases for J; bases not matched to a gene: 10. Per the germline V gene, CDR1 is SQVTM and CDR2 is ANQGSEA. The CDR3 extends over 14 amino acids.

This clone came up a few times. The J gene is TRBJ2-5, the V gene TRBV25-1, with D unclear. V lost 6 bases, J lost 3 bases, and 8 bases lay in between. This CDR3 is 12 amino acids long. The V gene's germline CDR1 is MGHDK and CDR2 SYGVNS. The chain's CDR3 is CASSVREETQYF. As DNA, the CDR3 is TGTGCCAGCAGCGTCCGGGAAGAGACCCAGTACTTC.

This clone was picked up a small number of times. The chain carries TRBV29-1 and TRBJ2-1; 15 bases line up with TRBD2. CDR1 is SQVTM, CDR2 ANQGSEA, per germline. CDR3 length: 14 residues. After removal of 7 bases from V and 4 bases from J, the junction contained 2 bases not matched to a gene. DNA of the CDR3: TGCAGCGGAGGGACTAGCGGGAGGTACAATGAGCAGTTCTTC. Translated, it gives CSGGTSGRYNEQFF.

The chain has TRBV2 and TRBJ1-4, with D possibly matching TRBD1 (6 bases). V was trimmed by 7 bases and J by 0 bases, leaving 9 bases between them. The CDR3 has 14 amino acids. The V gene's germline CDR1 is SNHLY and CDR2 FYNNEI. As DNA, the CDR3 is TGTGCCAGCACGGGGGCTACAACTAATGAAAAACTGTTTTTT. Translation gives CASTGATTNEKLFF.

The chain joins TRBV29-1 to TRBJ2-3; tentative D call: TRBD2 (6 bases). There are 15 residues in the CDR3. V was clipped by 4 bases and J by 0 bases, with 14 bases between them. The germline CDR1 and CDR2 sequences are SQVTM and ANQGSEA. The CDR3 DNA reads TGCAGCGTTGGTTCACGACTAGTAAGCACAGATACGCAGTATTTT. Its translation: CSVGSRLVSTDTQYF.

The rearrangement joins TRBV2 to TRBJ2-7; TRBD1 matches at 8 bases. This CDR3 is 12 amino acids long. Germline V gene lookup returns CDR1 SNHLY and CDR2 FYNNEI. V was pared by 6 bases and J by 6 bases, with 4 bases of the junction left unmatched. This CDR3 reads CASRNRGSEQYF. CDR3 sequence (DNA): TGTGCCAGCAGAAACAGGGGGTCCGAGCAGTACTTC.

Concerning this clone itself: In the same sample, other DNA sequences code for this CDR3. This CDR3 is CASSSGQGSPLHF. In nucleotides, the CDR3 is TGTGCCAGCAGCTCAGGTCAGGGGTCACCCCTCCACTTT. The genes are TRBV7-3 and TRBJ1-6; perhaps TRBD1 as D (6 bases). This CDR3 comprises 13 residues. V lost 4 bases to trimming and J lost 10 bases, with 11 bases between them. The germline CDR1 and CDR2 sequences are SGHTA and FQGTGA.

This clone occurred a few times. The V call is TRBV2, the J call TRBJ2-5; 9 nucleotides line up with TRBD2. Per the germline V gene, CDR1 is SNHLY and CDR2 is FYNNEI. V shed 8 bases, J shed 4 bases, and the junction held 5 bases outside the gene matches. The CDR3 is made up of 13 amino acids. The CDR3 protein is CASSGTSTETQYF. The CDR3 DNA reads as TGTGCCAGCTCCGGGACTAGCACAGAGACCCAGTACTTC.

The rearrangement uses TRBV10-1 and TRBJ2-7, with 7 bases identical to TRBD1. This CDR3 contains 13 residues. The V gene's germline CDR1 is WNHNN and CDR2 SYGVQD (reference sequence). Unmatched junction bases numbered 5, after V lost 9 bases and J lost 0 bases. CDR3 protein: CASSGDSSYEQYF. In DNA form, the CDR3 reads TGCGCCAGTTCCGGGGACAGCTCCTACGAGCAGTACTTC.

This chain connects TRBV5-1 to TRBJ2-6; D uncertain. Germline values: CDR1 SGHRS, CDR2 YFSETQ. Between the trimmed V and J ends, which lost 2 bases and 0 bases, there was a span of 3 bases. The CDR3 contains 14 residues. The CDR3 DNA follows: TGCGCCAGCAGCTTTTTCTCTGGGGCCAACGTCCTGACTTTC. Translating gives CASSFFSGANVLTF.

This chain uses TRBV6-6 with TRBJ2-7, with 7 bases matching TRBD1. Germline CDR1 MNHNY, CDR2 SVGAGI (reference sequence). This CDR3 region has 13 residues. V lost 5 bases, J lost 3 bases, and 4 bases stayed unmatched. The CDR3 loop reads CASSETGIYEQYF. The CDR3, as DNA: TGTGCCAGCAGTGAGACAGGGATCTACGAGCAGTACTTC.

The rearrangement joins TRBV7-3 to TRBJ2-1, with D maybe TRBD1 (6 bases). The V and J ends lost 2 bases and 5 bases respectively, with 13 bases between them. CDR1 SGHTA and CDR2 FQGTGA come from the germline V gene. This CDR3 comprises 15 residues. CDR3 in amino acids: CASSLEGGWNNEQFF. The CDR3 DNA reads TGTGCCAGCAGCTTAGAAGGGGGTTGGAACAATGAGCAGTTCTTC.

This clone was detected once. This chain's CDR3 is CASSPGQDHNEQFF. The CDR3 DNA is TGTGCCAGCAGCCCTGGACAGGACCACAATGAGCAGTTCTTC. The V call is TRBV5-6, the J call TRBJ2-1; TRBD1 aligns across 7 bases. CDR3 length: 14 amino acids. V trimming: 4 bases; J trimming: 5 bases; junction bases outside the gene matches: 6. CDR1 and CDR2 (germline): SGHDT, YYEEEE. Using reference TRBV5-6 and TRBJ2-1 for the parts outside the CDR3, the full variable domain is DAGVTQSPTHLIKTRGQQVTLRCSPKSGHDTVSWYQQALGQGPQFIFQYYEEEERQRGNFPDRFSGHQFPNYSSELNVNALLLGDSALYLCASSPGQDHNEQFFGPGTRLTVL.

This chain links TRBV30 with TRBJ2-6; D is ambiguous. This CDR3 has 13 residues. Germline V gene data show CDR1 as GTSNPN and CDR2 as SVGIG (reference sequence). The V gene lost 2 bases and the J gene lost 2 bases, with 4 bases spanning the gap. The DNA of the CDR3 is TGTGCCTGGAGTAAGACTGGGGCCAACGTCCTGACTTTC. Its protein is CAWSKTGANVLTF.

The V and J genes are TRBV4-3 and TRBJ2-3; 9 nucleotides align to TRBD1. Per the germline V gene, CDR1 is LGHNA and CDR2 is YSLEER. Trimming took 4 bases from V and 5 from J; bases not matched to a gene: 7. CDR3 size: 15 residues. CDR3 in amino acids: CASSPTGQGGDTQYF. CDR3 sequence (DNA): TGCGCCAGCAGCCCGACGGGACAGGGAGGAGATACGCAGTATTTT.

This chain connects TRBV2 to TRBJ2-5, with 7 nucleotides matching TRBD1. The germline V gene has CDR1 SNHLY and CDR2 FYNNEI. V was clipped by 7 bases and J by 3 bases; unmatched bases: 5. This CDR3 comprises 13 residues. In DNA, the CDR3 is TGTGCCAGCATGGTGGGACAGAAAGAGACCCAGTACTTC. Residues: CASMVGQKETQYF. The full variable domain, with the rest looked up from reference TRBV2 and TRBJ2-5, is EPEVTQTPSHQVTQMGQEVILRCVPISNHLYFYWYRQILGQKVEFLVSFYNNEISEKSEIFDDQFSVERPDGSNFTLKIRSTKLEDSAMYFCASMVGQKETQYFGPGTRLLVL.

This clone came up a few times. The chain combines TRBV5-1 with TRBJ2-3, with D tentatively TRBD2 (6 bases). V was trimmed by 0 bases and J by 1 base, leaving 12 bases between them. Germline CDR1 is SGHRS and CDR2 is YFSETQ. This CDR3 is 16 amino acids long. CDR3 DNA sequence: TGCGCCAGCAGCTTGGAATCTAGCGAAGGCACAGATACGCAGTATTTT. It encodes CASSLESSEGTDTQYF.

This clone has just one count. The gene calls are TRBV30 and TRBJ1-1; D gene ambiguous. The germline V and J ends were trimmed by 3 bases and 0 bases, with 17 bases remaining between them. The germline V gene encodes CDR1 GTSNPN and CDR2 SVGIG (reference sequence). The CDR3 is 16 amino acids. CDR3: CAWRVSHRTMNTEAFF. In nucleotides, the CDR3 is TGTGCCTGGAGGGTCTCCCACAGAACTATGAACACTGAAGCTTTCTTT.